This TCR beta chain came from a study of T cell responses to AZD1222 COVID-19 vaccine. Broader study findings: Regions 160-218 and 743-854 dominated among vaccine-associated CD4 TCRs spanning spike. Repertoire sampling occurred only after the peak T cell response. The number of AZD1222 recipients seropositive at baseline was only six. White British people made up most donors, females outnumbered males, and clonal diversity was possibly underestimated.

Clones were read by immunoSEQ multiplex PCR, and TCRdb kept only the in-frame ones, dropping some. The table includes around 46,000 clones, over 75% detected once. With regard to this clone: Its specificity is not known.

The V gene's germline CDR1 is LNHDA and CDR2 SQIVND (reference sequence). The ends were cut back, 6 bases at V and 1 base at J, with 9 bases in the middle. This CDR3 region has 13 residues. The gene calls are TRBV19 and TRBJ1-1, with D uncertain. Sample: peripheral blood, taken 28 days after the second AZD1222 dose. The TCR was taken from an adult who received the AZD1222 COVID-19 vaccine. This CDR3 is CASRAGGNTEAFF. CDR3 nucleotide sequence: TGTGCCAGTAGGGCAGGCGGGAACACTGAAGCTTTCTTT.